The entry that follows covers one TCR beta chain sequence. Its antigen is undetermined. The entry originates in a study of human T cells and chemical hapten exposure. Whole-study results and caveats: Alopecia in the donors means their immune response may deviate from healthy people's.

Specified time point: patch test 1, 2 weeks after DPC sensitization. This sample's treatment: therapeutic diphenylcyclopropenone sensitization with weekly scalp DPC. CDR3 size: 15 residues. The V segment lost 7 bases and the J segment 6 bases; nucleotides outside the gene matches: 9. Germline V lookup: CDR1 MNHEY, CDR2 SVGAGI. TCRdb analysed the RACE reads with MiXCR anew, one entry per CDR3 protein. The sample includes about 69,000 distinct CDR3 sequences, more than 30% of them seen just once. J is TRBJ1-6 and V is TRBV6-5; 7 bases are shared with TRBD1. The source was whole blood, collected in connection with sensitization to the hapten diphenylcyclopropenone (DPC). This clonotype originated in a man aged 35 to 55 with alopecia areata. Some clones in this sample may be carry-over from other donors' samples. The CDR3 sequence: CASIPTGTANSPLHF. In nucleotides, the CDR3 is TGTGCCAGCATTCCCACCGGGACAGCTAATTCACCCCTCCACTTT.